Below, 22 T cell receptor beta chains from the same sample are listed, as sequenced in a study of cytomegalovirus exposure and HLA in healthy donors (dated by TCRdb to about 2017). Libraries were constructed by the immunoSEQ multiplex PCR assay. For the multiplex PCR, a mixture combining 60 forward primers for TCR Vbeta segments and 13 reverse primers for TCR Jbeta segments was used. Sourced from immuneACCESS, this table was stored by TCRdb with only in-frame sequences that have V and J called. A share of the clones is absent; for the studies checked, an unresolved V gene accounts for under half, and the remainder has no known explanation. The sample data list over 30,000 clones, and roughly 69% of these were observed just once. Over 20% of the sample belongs to the ten largest clones. Source material: PBMCs. The source of these receptors is a man aged 50 to 59 in good health and CMV-seropositive.

This chain connects TRBV5-1 to TRBJ1-4, with 7 bases lining up with TRBD1. This CDR3 is built from 14 residues. CDR1 and CDR2 from the germline V gene are SGHRS and YFSETQ. V shed 5 bases and J 8 bases; nucleotides not matched to a gene: 9. This CDR3 is CASRPGTANEKLFF. CDR3 DNA sequence: TGCGCCAGCAGGCCCGGGACAGCCAACGAAAAACTGTTTTTT.

This clone has a count of ten or more. The chain couples TRBV9 to TRBJ1-5, with D maybe TRBD1 (5 bases). Germline-derived CDR1 and CDR2 are SGDLS and YYNGEE. This CDR3 is built from 14 residues. The ends were cut back, 1 base at V and 1 base at J, with 6 bases in the middle. The CDR3 DNA follows: TGTGCCAGCAGCGTATCAGGGAGCAATCAGCCCCAGCATTTT. This sequence encodes CASSVSGSNQPQHF.

V and J are TRBV9 and TRBJ1-2; no clear D gene. This CDR3 has 12 amino acids. Trimming took 1 base from V and 8 from J, leaving 9 bases between them. The V gene's germline CDR1 is SGDLS and CDR2 YYNGEE. CDR3 protein: CASSVSSFGYTF. For the CDR3, the DNA is TGTGCCAGCAGCGTATCCTCCTTCGGCTACACCTTC.

The CDR3 protein is CATSRETGGTYEQYF. In nucleotides, the CDR3 is TGTGCCACCAGCAGAGAGACAGGAGGAACCTACGAGCAGTACTTC. The chain couples TRBV15 to TRBJ2-7, with a weak D call TRBD1 (6 bases). This CDR3 has 15 residues. Germline assignment: CDR1 LNHNV and CDR2 YYDKDF (reference sequence). Trimming stripped 0 bases from V and 2 bases from J, with 11 bases between. Looking up the rest from reference TRBV15 and TRBJ2-7 gives the full variable domain: DAMVIQNPRYQVTQFGKPVTLSCSQTLNHNVMYWYQQKSSQAPKLLFHYYDKDFNNEADTPDNFQSRRPNTSFCFLDIRSPGLGDTAMYLCATSRETGGTYEQYFGPGTRLTVT.

The chain joins TRBV30 to TRBJ2-7, with a possible D match to TRBD2 (6 bases). Trimming cost V 1 base and J 2 bases, with 9 bases left between them. CDR3 size: 13 residues. Germline CDR1 reads GTSNPN; CDR2 reads SVGIG (reference sequence). The CDR3: CAWSGGTPYEQYF. The CDR3 DNA is TGTGCCTGGAGTGGAGGGACTCCCTACGAGCAGTACTTC.

The DNA of the CDR3 is TGTGCCACCAGCAGAGAACAACAGGCGACTTACTATGGCTACACCTTC. Its protein product is CATSREQQATYYGYTF. The gene calls are TRBV15 and TRBJ1-2; possible D gene TRBD1, 5 bases. The CDR3 spans 16 residues. CDR1 is LNHNV and CDR2 is YYDKDF in the germline V gene (reference sequence). Trimming took off 0 bases at V and 3 bases at J, with 14 bases between the two ends. The full variable domain, completed using reference TRBV15 and TRBJ1-2, is DAMVIQNPRYQVTQFGKPVTLSCSQTLNHNVMYWYQQKSSQAPKLLFHYYDKDFNNEADTPDNFQSRRPNTSFCFLDIRSPGLGDTAMYLCATSREQQATYYGYTFGSGTRLTVV.

V is TRBV18 and J is TRBJ1-2, with TRBD1 identical over 8 bases. Unmatched junction bases numbered 4, after V lost 1 base and J lost 3 bases. The CDR3 is made up of 15 amino acids. CDR1 is KGHSH and CDR2 is LQKENI in the germline V gene. CDR3 nucleotides: TGTGCCAGCTCACCACAGGACAGGGCTTACTATGGCTACACCTTC. It yields the protein CASSPQDRAYYGYTF.

The V call is TRBV7-9, the J call TRBJ1-1, with 8 bases fitting TRBD1. V gave up 8 bases and J gave up 3 bases; unmatched junction bases: 8. This CDR3 is 14 amino acids long. Germline V gives CDR1 SEHNR, CDR2 FQNEAQ (reference sequence). Here the CDR3 DNA reads TGTGCCAGCCCAGGGACAGGATCAGACACTGAAGCTTTCTTT. It is translated as CASPGTGSDTEAFF.

The chain employs TRBV7-2 and TRBJ1-5; TRBD1 matches at 9 bases. V dropped 2 bases and J dropped 5; count of bases not matched to a gene: 4. The CDR3 is 15 residues long. Germline V gene lookup returns CDR1 SGHTA and CDR2 FQGNSA. The CDR3, as DNA: TGTGCCAGCAGCTTAACAGGGGGCAGGGATCAGCCCCAGCATTTT. It translates to CASSLTGGRDQPQHF. The full variable domain, rest sourced from reference TRBV7-2 and TRBJ1-5, is GAGVSQSPSNKVTEKGKDVELRCDPISGHTALYWYRQSLGQGLEFLIYFQGNSAPDKSGLPSDRFSAERTGGSVSTLTIQRTQQEDSAVYLCASSLTGGRDQPQHFGDGTRLSIL.

As DNA, the CDR3 is TGTGCCAGCAGCTCCACGGACAGGGGGTATCAGCCCCAGCATTTT. Protein: CASSSTDRGYQPQHF. This chain uses TRBV7-9 with TRBJ1-5; the match to TRBD1 covers 10 bases. The length of the CDR3 is 15 residues. Germline CDR1 reads SEHNR; CDR2 reads FQNEAQ (reference sequence). V shed 4 bases, J shed 5 bases, and the junction held 5 bases outside the gene matches.

This clone was detected only a few times. Other DNA sequences of this sample code for an identical CDR3. The rearrangement uses TRBV15 and TRBJ1-5, with 9 bases lining up with TRBD1. This CDR3 is 15 amino acids long. Per germline, CDR1 LNHNV and CDR2 YYDKDF (reference sequence). V was clipped by 1 base and J by 2 bases; unmatched bases: 0. The DNA for the CDR3 is TGTGCCACCAGCAGAGGACAGGGGGGCAATCAGCCCCAGCATTTT. This sequence encodes CATSRGQGGNQPQHF.

V and J are TRBV18 and TRBJ2-1; TRBD2 matches at 8 bases. The V gene end was trimmed by 2 bases and the J gene end by 7 bases; junction bases not matched to a gene: 10. CDR1 is KGHSH and CDR2 is LQKENI in the germline V gene. CDR3 length: 16 amino acids. CDR3 sequence reads: CASSPYQSGSMNEQFF. CDR3 DNA sequence: TGTGCCAGCTCACCATACCAAAGCGGGAGTATGAATGAGCAGTTCTTC.

With respect to this clone: The sample has other DNA sequences that encode this CDR3 too. The chain couples TRBV9 to TRBJ2-3, with TRBD2 matching over 8 bases. The CDR3 is made up of 15 amino acids. With V trimmed by 2 bases and J by 2 bases, 4 bases remained unmatched. The germline V gene has CDR1 SGDLS and CDR2 YYNGEE. The CDR3 loop is CASSVLAGPTDTQYF. CDR3 in DNA: TGTGCCAGCAGCGTTTTAGCGGGGCCCACAGATACGCAGTATTTT. The variable domain in full, with the rest retrieved from reference TRBV9 and TRBJ2-3, is DSGVTQTPKHLITATGQRVTLRCSPRSGDLSVYWYQQSLDQGLQFLIQYYNGEERAKGNILERFSAQQFPDLHSELNLSSLELGDSALYFCASSVLAGPTDTQYFGPGTRLTVL.

The J gene is TRBJ2-7, the V gene TRBV6-5; 8 bases line up with TRBD2. This CDR3 has 15 residues. The germline V gene has CDR1 MNHEY and CDR2 SVGAGI. V was pared by 0 bases and J by 6 bases, with 7 bases of the junction left unmatched. CDR3 nucleotide sequence: TGTGCCAGCAGTTACTCGACCAGCGGGAGTAGCGAGCAGTACTTC. The encoded protein is CASSYSTSGSSEQYF.

This clone came up once. CDR3 sequence (DNA): TGTGCCAGCAGCCCCGGGTGGGACACCCCCGAGCAGTACTTC. This codes for CASSPGWDTPEQYF. The chain recombines TRBV7-3 with TRBJ2-7; tentatively, D is TRBD1 (6 bases). Germline V gene sequence: CDR1 SGHTA, CDR2 FQGTGA. The length of the CDR3 is 14 residues. V was trimmed by 5 bases and J by 6 bases, leaving 17 bases between them.

This clone has just a few counts. CDR3 region: CASYGGDGQPQHF. The CDR3 DNA follows: TGTGCCAGCTACGGAGGGGATGGTCAGCCCCAGCATTTT. The chain links TRBV18 to TRBJ1-5; a weak D match, TRBD1 (5 bases). Per germline, CDR1 KGHSH and CDR2 LQKENI. This CDR3 is built from 13 residues. Trimming shortened V by 7 bases and J by 6 bases, and 13 bases separated the two germline ends.

This rearrangement joins TRBV7-6 to TRBJ2-3; 8 nucleotides agree with TRBD2. Losses at the gene ends were 4 bases for V and 6 bases for J; bases not matched to a gene: 9. The CDR3 is 15 residues long. Per the germline V gene, CDR1 is SGHVS and CDR2 is FNYEAQ. The CDR3 reads CASSSSSGGGDTQYF. The CDR3 nucleotides read TGTGCCAGCAGCTCCAGCAGCGGGGGCGGTGATACGCAGTATTTT.

This clone was recorded only once. This sequence joins TRBV19 and TRBJ1-2; no definite D call. Germline V gives CDR1 LNHDA, CDR2 SQIVND (reference sequence). The CDR3 spans 13 residues. V dropped 1 base and J dropped 8 bases, with 11 bases sitting between them. The CDR3: CASSIGSREGYTF. DNA for the CDR3: TGTGCCAGTAGTATAGGCAGTCGGGAAGGCTACACCTTC.

This chain joins TRBV5-4 and TRBJ2-4; a possible D gene is TRBD1 (5 bases). This CDR3 comprises 14 residues. Deletions cut 1 base from V and 6 bases from J, with 11 bases between. Germline loops: CDR1 SGHNT, CDR2 YYREEE (reference sequence). CDR3 in amino acids: CASSLQGTSNIQYF. CDR3 bases: TGTGCCAGCAGCTTGCAGGGTACCTCAAACATTCAGTACTTC. Full variable domain (missing parts from reference TRBV5-4 and TRBJ2-4): ETGVTQSPTHLIKTRGQQVTLRCSSQSGHNTVSWYQQALGQGPQFIFQYYREEENGRGNFPPRFSGLQFPNYSSELNVNALELDDSALYLCASSLQGTSNIQYFGAGTRLSVL.

The chain carries TRBV29-1 and TRBJ2-1, with 9 bases fitting TRBD1. V lost 6 bases and J lost 1; bases outside the gene matches: 7. Germline V gene sequence: CDR1 SQVTM, CDR2 ANQGSEA. The CDR3 extends over 15 amino acids. The CDR3 bases are TGCAGCGTGGGCTCCGGGACAGGGTCCTACAATGAGCAGTTCTTC. Residues: CSVGSGTGSYNEQFF.

The rearrangement links TRBV2 to TRBJ2-7; D unclear. Per germline, CDR1 SNHLY and CDR2 FYNNEI. Trimming pared 7 bases from V and 1 base from J, leaving 2 bases between. This CDR3 spans 10 amino acids. This CDR3 reads CASTSYEQYF. Here the CDR3 DNA reads TGTGCCAGCACGTCCTACGAGCAGTACTTC. Based on the CDR3 plus reference TRBV2 and TRBJ2-7, the full variable domain is EPEVTQTPSHQVTQMGQEVILRCVPISNHLYFYWYRQILGQKVEFLVSFYNNEISEKSEIFDDQFSVERPDGSNFTLKIRSTKLEDSAMYFCASTSYEQYFGPGTRLTVT.

The genes are TRBV4-3 and TRBJ2-5; D unresolved. Trimming pared 5 bases from V and 5 bases from J, leaving 12 bases between. CDR3 length: 13 amino acids. CDR1 and CDR2 (germline): LGHNA, YSLEER. Here the CDR3 DNA reads TGCGCCAGCAGCGCTTCGGGTCACGAGACCCAGTACTTC. Translation gives CASSASGHETQYF.